The text below deals with one TCR beta chain. These data originate in a study of blood T cell repertoires in COVID-19. Study-wide context: COVID-19 samples from acute and convalescent phases originated in the United States, Italy and Spain. PBMCs, B-cell-depleted T cells, or T cells were the source of the cDNA or gDNA that made up the material.

Original processing methods: Scientists estimated how many nucleated cells there were by amplifying reference gene primers. Assay: immunoSEQ multiplex PCR; the TCRdb copy retains only in-frame clones and omits some. That table furnishes V, J and clone size, whereas the DNA furnished D and trimming. The sample lists tens of thousands of clones, over 65% seen once, with roughly 15% in the top ten. The J segment lost 7 bases and the V segment lost 3 bases, leaving 3 bases of the junction unmatched. Per germline, CDR1 LNHNV and CDR2 YYDKDF (reference sequence). CDR3 length: 14 residues. This sequence originates from an older woman with acute or convalescent COVID-19. The specimen was peripheral blood. V usage is TRBV15 and J usage is TRBJ2-1, with TRBD1 matching over 10 bases. The CDR3 sequence is CATSRQGQGNEQFF. The CDR3 DNA reads as TGTGCCACCAGCAGGCAGGGACAGGGGAATGAGCAGTTCTTC.